This T cell receptor beta chain was sequenced in a study of T cell responses to AZD1222 COVID-19 vaccine. For the study at large: Second-dose schedules of about 4 or about 12 weeks were combined.

Using immunoSEQ multiplex PCR, the repertoire was profiled, and TCRdb retains in-frame clones only, with some absent. The sample carries 96,000 or so clones, roughly 90% recorded once. As concerns this clone: The antigen is undetermined.

Study-level findings and limits: Repertoires were sampled only after the peak T cell response. The number of AZD1222 recipients seropositive at baseline was only five to seven.

This CDR3 has 13 residues. Germline V lookup: CDR1 MNHEY, CDR2 SMNVEV (reference sequence). V was cut by 4 bases and J by 6 bases, with 13 bases left in between. This TCR was sampled from an adult in good health. The sequenced sample was peripheral blood, obtained on day 0 of AZD1222 vaccination. V gene TRBV27 combines with J gene TRBJ2-7, with D unresolved. CDR3: CASSSSSQGEQYF. The CDR3, as DNA: TGTGCCAGCAGTTCCTCCAGCCAAGGCGAGCAGTACTTC.